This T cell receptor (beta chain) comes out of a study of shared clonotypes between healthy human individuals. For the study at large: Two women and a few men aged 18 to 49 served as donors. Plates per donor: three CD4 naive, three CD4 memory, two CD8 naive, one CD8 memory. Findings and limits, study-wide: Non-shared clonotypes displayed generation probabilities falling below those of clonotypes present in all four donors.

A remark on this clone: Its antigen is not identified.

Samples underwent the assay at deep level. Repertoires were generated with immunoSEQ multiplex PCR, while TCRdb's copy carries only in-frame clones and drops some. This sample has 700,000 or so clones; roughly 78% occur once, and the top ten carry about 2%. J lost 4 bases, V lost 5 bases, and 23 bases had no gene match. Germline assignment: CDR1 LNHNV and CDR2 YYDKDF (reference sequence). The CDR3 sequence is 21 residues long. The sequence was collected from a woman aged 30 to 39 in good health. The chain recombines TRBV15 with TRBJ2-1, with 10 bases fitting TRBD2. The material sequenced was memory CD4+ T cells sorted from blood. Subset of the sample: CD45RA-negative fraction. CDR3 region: CATSDASVGASGGYLYNEQFF. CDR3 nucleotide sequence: TGTGCCACCAGCGACGCGTCCGTTGGGGCTAGCGGGGGCTACTTGTACAATGAGCAGTTCTTC.